These 22 T cell receptor beta chains originate from one sample sequenced in a study of blood T cells in healthy people across ages. With a J-beta primer mix and a sample-barcoded 5' primer, a second PCR ran 7 to 11 cycles. One entry per CDR3 protein results from TCRdb running MiXCR on the 5' RACE reads. This sample has around 780,000 distinct CDR3 sequences, with roughly three fifths found just once. Sequencing used blood. The receptors were sampled from a man in his forties in good health.

This clonotype was recorded a few times. The genes are TRBV20-1 and TRBJ2-7; D unclear. CDR3 size: 14 residues. The germline V gene has CDR1 DFQATT and CDR2 SNEGSKA (reference sequence). With 4 bases removed from V and 2 bases from J, the gap between germline ends came to 15 bases. Here the CDR3 reads CSAKTTQWPYEQYF. For the CDR3, the DNA is TGCAGTGCTAAAACGACCCAGTGGCCCTACGAGCAGTACTTC.

The CDR3 loop is CASSPSSSGVTSYNEQFF. CDR3 nucleotides: TGTGCCAGCTCACCCTCCTCCAGCGGGGTAACCTCCTACAATGAGCAGTTCTTC. The chain employs TRBV18 and TRBJ2-1, with 7 bases aligning to TRBD2. Looked up from germline, CDR1 is KGHSH and CDR2 is LQKENI. The CDR3 totals 18 residues. The J segment lost 0 bases and the V segment lost 3 bases, leaving 11 bases of the junction unmatched.

The chain recombines TRBV5-1 with TRBJ2-5; 9 bases fit TRBD2. Germline V CDR1 and CDR2: SGHRS, YFSETQ. The CDR3 runs 16 residues. Trimming cost V 3 bases and J 11 bases; bases outside gene matches: 17. The CDR3: CASSSTSGRLNNEQYF. CDR3 in DNA: TGCGCCAGCAGCTCCACTAGCGGGCGACTGAACAATGAGCAGTACTTC.

The rearrangement uses TRBV4-1 and TRBJ2-5; D is unclear. Germline V lookup: CDR1 MGHRA, CDR2 YSYEKL. This CDR3 contains 16 residues. Trimming took 1 base from V and 4 from J, leaving 16 bases between them. This CDR3 reads CASSQAGREKGETQYF. CDR3 in DNA: TGCGCCAGCAGCCAAGCCGGGCGCGAGAAGGGAGAGACCCAGTACTTC.

The chain carries TRBV4-3 and TRBJ2-2, with D hard to call. V was pared by 0 bases and J by 3 bases, with 11 bases between. The CDR3 spans 16 residues. From germline, CDR1 is LGHNA and CDR2 YSLEER. Here the CDR3 reads CASSQERWAYTGELFF. The DNA for the CDR3 is TGCGCCAGCAGCCAAGAGCGATGGGCGTACACCGGGGAGCTGTTTTTT.

The genes are TRBV29-1 and TRBJ2-3, with 12 nucleotides matching TRBD1. V trimming: 3 bases; J trimming: 2 bases; junction bases outside the gene matches: 9. Germline V lookup: CDR1 SQVTM, CDR2 ANQGSEA. CDR3 length: 17 residues. The CDR3 region has the DNA TGCAGCGTTGATGGGTGGGGGACAGGGGGCGTCACAGATACGCAGTATTTT. It yields the protein CSVDGWGTGGVTDTQYF.

The chain combines TRBV27 with TRBJ1-4; 10 positions agree with TRBD1. The J segment lost 5 bases and the V segment lost 1 base, leaving 1 base of the junction unmatched. There are 15 residues in the CDR3. The germline V gene has CDR1 MNHEY and CDR2 SMNVEV (reference sequence). CDR3 loop: CASSLWTGGNEKLFF. CDR3 nucleotide sequence: TGTGCCAGCAGTTTATGGACAGGGGGGAATGAAAAACTGTTTTTT.

The chain is built from TRBV29-1 and TRBJ2-5; 7 bases match TRBD1. V lost 3 bases and J lost 11; bases outside the gene matches: 15. Germline V gene sequence: CDR1 SQVTM, CDR2 ANQGSEA. The CDR3 contains 14 residues. Here the CDR3 DNA reads TGCAGCGTTGACGGGACAGCTGTATACAATGAGCAGTACTTC. It is translated as CSVDGTAVYNEQYF.

The chain combines TRBV7-9 with TRBJ1-4; D is possibly TRBD1 (6 bases). CDR3 length equals 17 residues. CDR1 is SEHNR and CDR2 is FQNEAQ in the germline V gene (reference sequence). V was pared by 3 bases and J by 0 bases, with 14 bases between. CDR3 in amino acids: CASSLPGTPTTNEKLFF. The CDR3 coding sequence is TGTGCCAGCAGCTTGCCCGGGACACCAACAACTAATGAAAAACTGTTTTTT.

The chain joins TRBV6-5 to TRBJ1-6; D call uncertain. This CDR3 region has 17 residues. The V gene's germline CDR1 is MNHEY and CDR2 SVGAGI. V was clipped by 4 bases and J by 7 bases, with 20 bases between them. The CDR3 is CASSSMGRTTGNSPLHF. DNA of the CDR3: TGTGCCAGCAGTTCGATGGGGAGGACGACGGGGAATTCACCCCTCCACTTT.

This chain joins TRBV15 and TRBJ2-1, with 13 positions matching TRBD2. The V gene end was trimmed by 4 bases and the J gene end by 8 bases; junction bases not matched to a gene: 2. The CDR3 has 14 amino acids. Germline V gene data show CDR1 as LNHNV and CDR2 as YYDKDF (reference sequence). CDR3 in DNA: TGTGCCACCAGCACGACTAGCGGGGGGTATGAGCAGTTCTTC. Its translation is CATSTTSGGYEQFF.

CDR3 in amino acids: CASRKGLEVYEQYF. In nucleotides, the CDR3 is TGTGCCAGCAGGAAGGGACTAGAGGTCTACGAGCAGTACTTC. V usage is TRBV7-2 and J usage is TRBJ2-7; 8 bases fit TRBD2. Losses at the gene ends were 6 bases for V and 3 bases for J; bases not matched to a gene: 7. Germline V gene sequence: CDR1 SGHTA, CDR2 FQGNSA. This CDR3 is built from 14 residues.

The V gene is TRBV5-4, the J gene TRBJ2-2; 11 bases agree with TRBD1. J was trimmed by 6 bases and V by 4 bases; bases with no gene match: 5. This CDR3 has 15 residues. CDR1 is SGHNT and CDR2 is YYREEE in the germline V gene (reference sequence). In nucleotides, the CDR3 is TGTGCCAGCAGCGAGGGACAGGGGGTTCCCGGGGAGCTGTTTTTT. It encodes CASSEGQGVPGELFF.

The chain carries TRBV28 and TRBJ1-4; TRBD1 is a possible D gene (6 bases). Germline V lookup: CDR1 MDHEN, CDR2 SYDVKM. This CDR3 region has 15 residues. V lost 6 bases and J lost 8, with 19 bases in between. CDR3 sequence: CASRPITGLGEKLFF. The CDR3 DNA is TGTGCCAGCAGACCAATTACAGGGCTGGGGGAAAAACTGTTTTTT.

This chain uses TRBV6-6 with TRBJ2-3, with unresolved D. The germline gives CDR1 MNHNY, CDR2 SVGAGI (reference sequence). Trimming shortened V by 8 bases and J by 7 bases, and 13 bases separated the two germline ends. The CDR3 is 12 residues long. The CDR3 DNA follows: TGTGCCAGCGGGGATGGAATAAATACGCAGTATTTT. Its protein product is CASGDGINTQYF.

J is TRBJ1-5 and V is TRBV15; D may be TRBD1 (5 bases). The CDR3 is made up of 15 amino acids. The germline V gene encodes CDR1 LNHNV and CDR2 YYDKDF (reference sequence). The V end was cut by 5 bases, the J end by 4 bases, with 15 bases between. The CDR3 is CATSPPGPLNQPQHF. DNA for the CDR3: TGTGCCACCAGCCCCCCGGGACCACTTAATCAGCCCCAGCATTTT.

V is TRBV5-1 and J is TRBJ1-2; possible D gene TRBD1, 5 bases. The V gene's germline CDR1 is SGHRS and CDR2 YFSETQ. This CDR3 spans 17 amino acids. Trimming cost V 0 bases and J 0 bases, with 15 bases left between them. CDR3 protein: CASSLVSRGEANYGYTF. The CDR3 nucleotides read TGCGCCAGCAGCTTGGTATCTAGAGGGGAAGCTAACTATGGCTACACCTTC.

The rearrangement links TRBV4-3 to TRBJ2-1; 7 positions agree with TRBD2. Trimming cost V 1 base and J 8 bases; bases outside gene matches: 2. This CDR3 has 13 residues. Germline values: CDR1 LGHNA, CDR2 YSLEER. CDR3: CASSQGEGYEQFF. The CDR3 nucleotides read TGCGCCAGCAGCCAAGGGGAGGGTTATGAGCAGTTCTTC.

This clonotype has only a few counts. The chain is built from TRBV12-3 or TRBV12-4 and TRBJ2-1, with 10 bases fitting TRBD2. With 7 bases clipped from V and 5 bases from J, the junction kept 17 bases outside the gene matches. The CDR3 spans 18 residues. The CDR3, as DNA: TGTGCCAGCACCGTAAGCGGGGGGGCCGATTCCGGACACAATGAGCAGTTCTTC. It encodes CASTVSGGADSGHNEQFF.

This clonotype showed up just a few times. This rearrangement joins TRBV20-1 to TRBJ2-5, with D unresolved. Germline V gene sequence: CDR1 DFQATT, CDR2 SNEGSKA (reference sequence). There are 13 residues in the CDR3. Trimming removed 3 bases at V and 0 bases at J, with 8 bases between. CDR3 DNA sequence: TGCAGTGCTAGGGGAAGGGACCAAGAGACCCAGTACTTC. It encodes CSARGRDQETQYF.

This clonotype was seen a handful of times. The J gene is TRBJ1-2, the V gene TRBV29-1; perhaps TRBD1 as D (5 bases). The ends were cut back, 6 bases at V and 0 bases at J, with 14 bases in the middle. Germline V gene sequence: CDR1 SQVTM, CDR2 ANQGSEA. The CDR3 is 14 residues long. The CDR3 loop is CSVGTGPPNYGYTF. The CDR3, as DNA: TGCAGCGTGGGAACAGGCCCTCCTAACTATGGCTACACCTTC.

The V call is TRBV24-1, the J call TRBJ1-5; D ambiguous. The CDR3 consists of 14 residues. The V gene lost 3 bases and the J gene lost 6 bases, with 11 bases spanning the gap. Germline-derived CDR1 and CDR2 are KGHDR and SFDVKD. CDR3 loop: CATSDRRLFQPQHF. The CDR3 bases are TGTGCCACCAGTGATCGGCGTCTTTTTCAGCCCCAGCATTTT.